The clone carrying this T cell receptor (beta chain) was observed a handful of times. Antigen: not known. Some clones are missing from TCRdb's copy, which holds only in-frame ones; the method was immunoSEQ multiplex PCR. The sample records 50,000 or so clones, 65% to 90% being singletons. V shed 7 bases, J shed 1 base, and the junction held 4 bases outside the gene matches. Germline lookup yields CDR1 SEHNR and CDR2 FQNEAQ (reference sequence). The CDR3 has 15 residues. This entry comes from a study of OX40 agonist ivuxolimab in advanced cancers. Study information: Anti-PD-1, anti-PD-L1 or anti-CTLA-4 therapy given earlier was allowed, and 30% to 45% had some. Overall study findings and caveats: The specificity for antigen of the expanded peripheral T cells was not determined. Mean expanded clone counts were higher in CD8+ than CD4+ T cells. It was also the case that some nonresponders had low normalized T-cell clonal expansion.

Source: CD4+ or CD8+ T cells sorted from blood, taken in a trial of the OX40 agonist ivuxolimab. This sequence was found in an adult with an advanced solid tumor such as melanoma, head and neck, liver or kidney cancer. V is TRBV7-9 and J is TRBJ2-3; the match to TRBD2 covers 11 bases. CDR3 in amino acids: CASTVGLAGTDTQYF. The CDR3 region has the DNA TGTGCCAGCACTGTGGGACTAGCGGGCACAGATACGCAGTATTTT.